This T cell receptor (beta chain) was observed in a study of T cells generated in artificial thymic organoids (dated by TCRdb to about 2017). With regard to the full study: In some experiments, thymic T cells were further FACS-purified to deplete CD4 immature single positive or double positive precursors. The TCR alpha and beta CDR3 repertoires of CD8 single positive T cells derived from in vitro artificial thymic organoids were compared with those of thymic and peripheral blood naive CD8 T cells. The displayed repertoire sequencing data were described as being representative of three independent experiments. Study-wide findings and limitations: The TCR clonotype diversity of organoid-derived CD8 single positive T cells was physiological and comparable to that of naive CD8 T cells from thymus and blood.

TCRalpha and TCRbeta libraries were amplified separately by semi-nested PCR with Advantage 2 and reverse primers in the TRAC or TRBC constant regions. Between roughly 3.5 and 550 ng of total RNA was used as input for first-strand cDNA synthesis. The TCR cDNA libraries were generated by 5'-RACE using the SMARTer PCR cDNA Synthesis kit, with a poly-dT primer driving first-strand synthesis. The semi-nested reverse primers in the constant regions carried 5-nucleotide sample-specific barcodes, and the PCR products were cleaned up with the Zymo DNA Clean and Concentrator-5 kit. As many as ten barcoded samples were combined into a pool, ligated to Illumina adaptors, and sequenced on an Illumina MiSeq as 2 x 150 bp paired-end reads. Per the source publication's procedure: Demultiplexed reads were aligned using BLAT against a custom library containing all human TRAV, TRAJ, TRBV, TRBD and TRBJ combinations from IMGT. The best BLAT hits were picked using pslCDnaFilter (-maxAligns=1, -ignoreIntrons), and custom Perl scripts were used to calculate clonotype frequencies. TCRdb reran the public reads through fastp at Q25 and MiXCR, keeping productive beta chains. Rows are combined by CDR3 protein, so each entry shows the most common genes and DNA. What appears here as the V and J calls and clone size reflects TCRdb's work, not the paper's. The sample has 7,500 to 9,000 distinct CDR3 sequences on record, approximately 20% of them singletons. About 1.5% of the sample belongs to the ten largest clones.

The germline V gene encodes CDR1 MGHRA and CDR2 YSYEKL. The CDR3, cysteine through phenylalanine, is 16 amino acids long. Kept here is only the CDR3 DNA, which spans 48 bases and is read in frame from base 1. This clonotype was recorded only once. Its binding antigen is unknown. An end of the junction differs from the germline gene, which may be a read error. Primary CD8+ T cells were enriched with magnetic beads using the Miltenyi CD8+ T cell Isolation Kit. Before RNA extraction, CD3+TCRalphabeta+CD8 single positive T cells from organoids and thymus were sorted by FACS. For each sample, total RNA was purified from approximately 40,000 to 200,000 sorted cells using the RNeasy Micro kit, and RNA quality was checked on an Agilent RNA 6000 Nano chip. To release thymocytes, the researchers dissected thymic fragments, broke them apart by pipetting, and passed the material through a 70 um strainer.

The rearrangement combines TRBV4-1 with TRBJ2-5; a tentative D match to TRBD1 spans 6 bases. The sample was naive CD8+ T cells from the thymus. The cell subset or site label, read with the paper, signifies: CD3+TCRalphabeta+CD8SP T cells; for blood, CD45RO-CCR7+ naive CD8+ T cells. This TCR was recovered from a human donor who gave cord blood stem cells for thymic organoid culture, a cardiac surgery patient who gave postnatal thymus, or a blood donor (not recorded which). The nucleotide sequence reads as follows: TGCACCAGCAACCAAGCTTTATCAGGGGCTAGGGAGACCCAGTACTTC. Its protein reads: CTSNQALSGARETQYF.